This T cell receptor (beta chain) was identified during a study of T cell repertoires in cytomegalovirus infection. This clonotype was counted between two and nine times. TCRdb re-derived calls from the reads in MiXCR, one entry per CDR3 protein. The sample lists a few hundred thousand distinct CDR3 sequences, around a tenth occurring once. Deletions cut 6 bases from V and 11 bases from J, with 14 bases between. Germline V gene sequence: CDR1 LNHDA, CDR2 SQIVND (reference sequence). The CDR3 contains 12 residues. This sequence was found in a human donor in good health (CMV status not recorded). Some clones in this sample may be carry-over from other donors' samples. Sequencing was done on a sample of PBMCs. This chain connects TRBV19 to TRBJ1-5; a weak D match, TRBD1 (5 bases). Here the CDR3 DNA reads TGTGCCAGTAGCAAAGCCGGGGGAACCCAGCATTTT. Protein sequence: CASSKAGGTQHF.